Included here is one T cell receptor (beta chain) sequence, with context. These data are taken from a study of blood T cell repertoires in COVID-19. Libraries were prepared by immunoSEQ multiplex PCR; TCRdb keeps only in-frame clonotypes and omits some of them. The top ten hold about 2.5% of the sample, which has 160,000 or so clones, 75% to 90% seen once. The sequence was collected from a woman between 70 and 85 years old with acute or convalescent COVID-19. Input material: peripheral blood.

The CDR3 region is CASSPDRRDTGELFF. The DNA for the CDR3 is TGTGCCAGCAGTCCCGACAGGCGTGACACCGGGGAGCTGTTTTTT. The chain couples TRBV6-5 to TRBJ2-2, with a possible D match to TRBD1 (6 bases). The CDR3 is 15 amino acids. The germline V gene encodes CDR1 MNHEY and CDR2 SVGAGI. The V end was cut by 5 bases, the J end by 3 bases, with 13 bases between.